The T cell receptor (beta chain) described here comes from a study of post-analysis software for immune sequencing data. Study context: Secondary progressive, relapsing-remitting and progressive-relapsing multiple sclerosis were among the included disease courses.

Note on this clonotype: Its antigen is not identified.

Prepared libraries of TCR beta cDNA carried unique molecular identifiers. Out of roughly 0.85 to 11 million T cells, a few hundred thousand cDNA molecules were generated. TCRdb recomputed calls from the PCR reads with MiXCR, one row per CDR3 protein. The sample holds over 300,000 distinct CDR3 sequences, roughly 35% seen once. Germline CDR1 reads MNHNS; CDR2 reads SASEGT. This CDR3 spans 19 amino acids. J was trimmed by 10 bases and V by 8 bases; bases with no gene match: 28. Study-level results: Among a handful of TRBV segments more frequent in patients than controls were TRBV5-6, TRBV5-1 and TRBV20-1. Compared against controls, patients with multiple sclerosis displayed significantly lower normalized Chao1 diversity.

The V gene is TRBV6-1, the J gene TRBJ2-1; TRBD1 agrees at 8 bases. Material: blood. This TCR came from a girl aged 5 to 17 with multiple sclerosis. The CDR3 coding sequence is TGTGCCAGCCCCCATAATCCGGGACAGGCCGCGGAGGGCTCCTACGAGCAGTTCTTC. It codes for CASPHNPGQAAEGSYEQFF.